This TCR beta chain was captured in a study of T-cell reconstitution after alpha-beta-depleted transplantation in children. Notes on the study in general: Two months or so post-transplant, alpha-beta T cells reportedly derived from several hundred expanded graft clones. Newly made T cells mostly supplied T-cell counts and diversity one year after transplant.

Library preparation (for TCRbeta) was performed with unique molecular identifiers. MiXCR, applied by TCRdb to the PCR reads, yields one record per CDR3 protein. The profile shows roughly 32,000 distinct CDR3 sequences, approximately 6.5% of them singletons. Per the germline V gene, CDR1 is SGHRS and CDR2 is YFSETQ. V shed 1 base, J shed 0 bases, and the junction held 4 bases outside the gene matches. The CDR3 is 15 residues long. The table lists this clonotype with a few counts. The antigen is unknown. J is TRBJ2-7 and V is TRBV5-1; 7 positions match TRBD2. This TCR was recovered from a child less than two years old who had a stem cell transplant for acute myeloid leukemia, so the T cells may come from the graft donor. Here the sequenced sample was peripheral blood, taken 60 days after TCRalphabeta/CD19-depleted stem cell transplant. The CDR3 nucleotides read TGCGCCAGCAGCTTGACGGGGGGACTCTCCTACGAGCAGTACTTC. Translation gives CASSLTGGLSYEQYF.